The 27 T cell receptor beta chains below all came from one sample that was sequenced in a study of regulatory T cells in long-lasting Graves disease (dated by TCRdb to the early 2020s). The time point label for this specimen denotes: newly diagnosed GD, antithyroid drugs for less than 3 months. For both TCR sequencing and RNA sequencing, RNA was extracted from PBMCs using TRIzol. Library prep was done by multiplex PCR. The instrument was an Illumina HiSeq 4000. iRepertoire HTBI primers and Arm-PCR amplification of CDR3 regions were used to construct TCR beta libraries. Using fastp at Q25 and MiXCR, TCRdb reprocessed the public reads and kept productive beta chains. A single entry per CDR3 protein holds the most common genes and DNA from its merged rows. The sample contains about 220,000 distinct CDR3 sequences, around 19% of them found a single time. Around 11% of the sample rests with the top ten.

These records were also assigned to another study, of T cells in Graves' hyperthyroidism and ophthalmopathy.

The sample here was peripheral blood mononuclear cells (PBMCs), taken at new diagnosis, from a patient treated with antithyroid drugs. These receptors all stem from a woman aged 25 to 39 with Graves disease. Donor details come from another sample of the same person, matched by shared clones.

This clonotype was observed at least ten times. The chain joins TRBV11-3 to TRBJ1-2; 7 bases are a match to TRBD1. The CDR3 has 15 amino acids. Germline V gene data show CDR1 as SGHNT and CDR2 as YENEEA. The J segment lost 2 bases and the V segment lost 5 bases, leaving 8 bases of the junction unmatched. This CDR3 reads CASSKTGQKNYGYTF. CDR3 DNA: TGTGCCAGCAGCAAAACGGGACAGAAGAACTATGGCTACACCTTC.

The table lists this clonotype with many counts. The gene calls are TRBV30 and TRBJ1-1; TRBD1 agrees at 8 bases. V lost 3 bases, J lost 0 bases, and 0 bases stayed unmatched. Per germline, CDR1 GTSNPN and CDR2 SVGIG (reference sequence). CDR3 size: 13 residues. CDR3 bases: TGTGCCTGGAGGGGACAGGTGAACACTGAAGCTTTCTTT. Translated: CAWRGQVNTEAFF.

There are many counts of this clonotype. V is TRBV2 and J is TRBJ1-6; D perhaps matches TRBD1 (5 bases). Germline CDR1 is SNHLY and CDR2 is FYNNEI. The ends were cut back, 6 bases at V and 5 bases at J, with 14 bases in the middle. This CDR3 contains 15 residues. Here the CDR3 reads CASRAGTADNSPLHF. The CDR3 bases are TGTGCCAGCAGAGCCGGGACCGCCGATAATTCACCCCTCCACTTT.

There are many counts of this clonotype. The chain uses TRBV28 and TRBJ1-4, with a tentative D call TRBD1 (5 bases). Trimming stripped 3 bases from V and 7 bases from J, with 18 bases between. Germline V gene lookup returns CDR1 MDHEN and CDR2 SYDVKM. The CDR3 runs 16 residues. DNA of the CDR3: TGTGCCAGCAGTTTCGGGGCCCGGCTTGAGAGTGAAAAACTGTTTTTT. Its protein product is CASSFGARLESEKLFF.

The table lists this clonotype with many counts. This sequence joins TRBV9 and TRBJ1-5, with 8 bases lining up with TRBD1. This CDR3 has 13 amino acids. The germline gives CDR1 SGDLS, CDR2 YYNGEE. V lost 3 bases, J lost 7 bases, and 3 bases stayed unmatched. The CDR3 here is CASSGQGRQPQHF. The CDR3 nucleotides read TGTGCCAGCAGCGGACAGGGGAGACAGCCCCAGCATTTT.

This clonotype was found many times. This chain connects TRBV28 to TRBJ2-1; D remains ambiguous. The CDR3 runs 15 residues. V gave up 6 bases and J gave up 3 bases, with 15 bases separating them. Per germline, CDR1 MDHEN and CDR2 SYDVKM. The DNA for the CDR3 is TGTGCCAGCAGCCAAGCCCGACAAGGCTACAATGAGCAGTTCTTC. This encodes CASSQARQGYNEQFF.

This clonotype was seen at least ten times. This sequence joins TRBV27 and TRBJ1-6; TRBD1 is a possible D gene (6 bases). CDR3 size: 20 residues. Germline V lookup: CDR1 MNHEY, CDR2 SMNVEV (reference sequence). Trimming cost V 5 bases and J 0 bases, with 23 bases left between them. CDR3 sequence reads: CASSPRTGLGRSSYNSPLHF. The CDR3 DNA follows: TGTGCCAGCAGTCCCCGAACAGGGCTTGGGAGGAGCTCCTATAATTCACCCCTCCACTTT.

This clonotype occurred many times. The V gene is TRBV6-2 or TRBV6-3, the J gene TRBJ2-1; 12 nucleotides agree with TRBD2. Germline V CDR1 and CDR2: MNHEY, SVGEGT. The CDR3 spans 15 residues. Trimming cost V 5 bases and J 8 bases; bases outside gene matches: 7. The CDR3 here is CASSRTLAGGYEQFF. CDR3 nucleotide sequence: TGTGCCAGCAGTCGCACACTAGCGGGAGGATATGAGCAGTTCTTC.

This clonotype was seen ten or more times. J is TRBJ2-7 and V is TRBV6-5; TRBD1 or TRBD2 may be the D gene (6 bases each). The germline V gene encodes CDR1 MNHEY and CDR2 SVGAGI. This CDR3 has 14 amino acids. With 4 bases removed from V and 2 bases from J, the gap between germline ends came to 12 bases. This CDR3 is CASSLGGMAYEQYF. In DNA form, the CDR3 reads TGTGCCAGCAGTTTAGGGGGGATGGCCTACGAGCAGTACTTC.

The chain recombines TRBV12-3 or TRBV12-4 with TRBJ1-3; unclear D gene. Trimming removed 2 bases from V and 4 bases from J, with 9 bases in between. The CDR3 spans 14 residues. The CDR3 sequence is CASSLTFGGNTIYF. DNA of the CDR3: TGTGCCAGCAGTTTAACTTTTGGGGGAAACACCATATATTTT.

This clonotype was seen repeatedly, ten times or more. This chain links TRBV4-2 with TRBJ1-5; D is perhaps TRBD1 (6 bases). V lost 1 base and J lost 5, with 12 bases in between. The length of the CDR3 is 15 residues. CDR1 and CDR2 (germline): LGHNA, YNFKEQ. CDR3: CASSQADRGDQPQHF. The CDR3 coding sequence is TGTGCCAGCAGCCAAGCGGACAGAGGGGATCAGCCCCAGCATTTT.

This clonotype was picked up many times. This chain links TRBV12-3 or TRBV12-4 with TRBJ1-1; TRBD1 matches at 9 bases. This CDR3 region has 19 residues. The V and J ends lost 2 bases and 1 base, in that order; junction bases with no gene match: 14. CDR3 nucleotides: TGTGCCAGCAGTTTATTCGAGGTGGGGACAGGGAGGAAGAACACTGAAGCTTTCTTT. It codes for CASSLFEVGTGRKNTEAFF.

This clonotype was recorded many times. The chain has TRBV20-1 and TRBJ1-6; 9 bases fit TRBD1. The CDR3 is 14 amino acids. Germline CDR1 DFQATT, CDR2 SNEGSKA (reference sequence). Losses at the gene ends were 6 bases for V and 7 bases for J; bases not matched to a gene: 7. CDR3 amino acids: CSALGTGWNSPLHF. The CDR3 nucleotides read TGCAGTGCGCTAGGGACAGGGTGGAATTCACCCCTCCACTTT.

There are many counts of this clonotype. This chain links TRBV11-2 with TRBJ2-1, with D hard to call. Germline assignment: CDR1 SGHAT and CDR2 FQNNGV. V was cut by 5 bases and J by 0 bases, with 11 bases left in between. CDR3 length: 15 amino acids. DNA for the CDR3: TGTGCCAGCAGCGTAACTGGGCACTCCTACAATGAGCAGTTCTTC. Its translation is CASSVTGHSYNEQFF.

This clonotype was observed a handful of times. The CDR3 loop is CASSRGRSSTEAFF. In DNA form, the CDR3 reads TGTGCCAGCAGCCGGGGACGGAGCAGCACTGAAGCTTTCTTT. The rearrangement joins TRBV5-4 to TRBJ1-1; D is perhaps TRBD1 (5 bases). CDR3 length: 14 residues. From germline, CDR1 is SGHNT and CDR2 YYREEE (reference sequence). The V gene lost 4 bases and the J gene lost 4 bases, with 14 bases spanning the gap. The full variable domain, with the rest looked up from reference TRBV5-4 and TRBJ1-1, is ETGVTQSPTHLIKTRGQQVTLRCSSQSGHNTVSWYQQALGQGPQFIFQYYREEENGRGNFPPRFSGLQFPNYSSELNVNALELDDSALYLCASSRGRSSTEAFFGQGTRLTVV.

Ten or more counts support this clonotype. The chain combines TRBV6-1 with TRBJ2-5; D is unresolved. V lost 6 bases and J lost 5, with 13 bases in between. This CDR3 has 13 residues. CDR1 and CDR2 (germline): MNHNS, SASEGT. In nucleotides, the CDR3 is TGTGCCAGCAGGCTCCCTGGAATCGAGACCCAGTACTTC. Amino acid sequence: CASRLPGIETQYF.

This clonotype was found a few times. Since a much larger clone is just one base distant, this may be a read error. V and J are TRBV5-6 and TRBJ1-1; D ambiguous. The CDR3 spans 12 residues. The germline gives CDR1 SGHDT, CDR2 YYEEEE. Trimming stripped 6 bases from V and 11 bases from J, with 17 bases between. CDR3 sequence reads: CASNFLVSAAFF. The CDR3 region has the DNA TGTGCCAGCAACTTCTTGGTGTCGGCTGCTTTCTTT.

V usage is TRBV30 and J usage is TRBJ2-3; D gene unclear. Germline CDR1 reads GTSNPN; CDR2 reads SVGIG (reference sequence). V shed 5 bases and J shed 2 bases, with 11 bases lying between them. This CDR3 is built from 13 residues. The CDR3 protein is CAWVDGHTDTQYF. The CDR3, as DNA: TGTGCCTGGGTGGACGGCCACACAGATACGCAGTATTTT.

This clonotype showed up many times. The rearrangement joins TRBV18 to TRBJ2-7; TRBD1 matches at 9 bases. This CDR3 has 13 amino acids. J was trimmed by 2 bases and V by 5 bases; bases with no gene match: 1. Germline CDR1 is KGHSH and CDR2 is LQKENI. For the CDR3, the DNA is TGTGCCAGCTCAGGACAGGGGCCCTACGAGCAGTACTTC. Its protein product is CASSGQGPYEQYF.

This clonotype appeared many times. The chain employs TRBV3-1 and TRBJ1-5; D not certain. The CDR3 is 13 amino acids. Trimming removed 5 bases at V and 9 bases at J, with 14 bases between. Germline CDR1 is LGHDT and CDR2 is YNNKEL (reference sequence). CDR3 DNA: TGTGCCAGCAGCAATCTCCGGGAAAGGCCCCAGCATTTT. This sequence encodes CASSNLRERPQHF.

This clonotype was found many times. The chain carries TRBV9 and TRBJ1-2; weak D call: TRBD1 (6 bases). Germline V CDR1 and CDR2: SGDLS, YYNGEE. This CDR3 is 16 amino acids long. With 7 bases removed from V and 2 bases from J, the gap between germline ends came to 21 bases. The CDR3 region is CASQQTGGGKNYGYTF. CDR3 nucleotide sequence: TGTGCCAGCCAACAAACAGGAGGGGGAAAGAACTATGGCTACACCTTC.

This clonotype has ten or more counts. The chain couples TRBV18 to TRBJ2-5; the D call may be TRBD1 or TRBD2 (6 bases each). The CDR3 contains 15 residues. CDR1 and CDR2 (germline): KGHSH, LQKENI. The V and J ends lost 3 bases and 4 bases respectively, with 15 bases between them. CDR3 loop: CASSPEGGRIETQYF. The DNA for the CDR3 is TGTGCCAGCTCACCCGAGGGGGGAAGAATAGAGACCCAGTACTTC.

This clonotype was detected ten times or more. The V gene is TRBV2, the J gene TRBJ1-2; TRBD1 matches 11 bases. The CDR3 has 15 amino acids. Germline CDR1 reads SNHLY; CDR2 reads FYNNEI. Trimming cost V 6 bases and J 7 bases; bases outside gene matches: 10. The CDR3 region is CASRGLGTGGFGYTF. For the CDR3, the DNA is TGTGCCAGCAGAGGACTTGGGACAGGGGGATTTGGCTACACCTTC.

This clonotype was counted many times. This chain links TRBV19 with TRBJ1-5, with a weak D call TRBD1 (5 bases). Germline V CDR1 and CDR2: LNHDA, SQIVND (reference sequence). This CDR3 is 16 amino acids long. V was shortened by 3 bases and J by 0 bases, with 12 bases between the two germline ends. The CDR3 DNA sequence: TGTGCCAGTAGTATGGGTGGGACCTCTAGCAATCAGCCCCAGCATTTT. It yields the protein CASSMGGTSSNQPQHF.

This clonotype appeared many times. The chain employs TRBV6-4 and TRBJ2-5; 12 nucleotides align to TRBD2. Germline values: CDR1 MRHNA, CDR2 SNTAGT. With V trimmed by 6 bases and J by 1 base, 3 bases remained unmatched. The CDR3 length is 15 residues. The CDR3 DNA reads as TGTGCCAGCAGCCCGACTAGCGGGGGCCAAGAGACCCAGTACTTC. Translated: CASSPTSGGQETQYF.

J is TRBJ2-5 and V is TRBV28; a weak D match, TRBD2 (5 bases). Germline assignment: CDR1 MDHEN and CDR2 SYDVKM. This CDR3 is built from 15 residues. V lost 5 bases and J lost 1, with 14 bases in between. Here the CDR3 reads CASSGLGGFQETQYF. The CDR3, as DNA: TGTGCCAGCAGTGGCTTAGGCGGGTTCCAAGAGACCCAGTACTTC.

In this sample, this clonotype turned up many times. CDR3 nucleotide sequence: TGTGCCAGCAGCCAAGGCGGGGCGAACAATCAGCCCCAGCATTTT. It encodes CASSQGGANNQPQHF. The chain is built from TRBV4-2 and TRBJ1-5; TRBD1 might be the D (5 bases). With 1 base removed from V and 3 bases from J, the gap between germline ends came to 10 bases. The CDR3 contains 15 residues. CDR1 is LGHNA, CDR2 YNFKEQ, per germline.